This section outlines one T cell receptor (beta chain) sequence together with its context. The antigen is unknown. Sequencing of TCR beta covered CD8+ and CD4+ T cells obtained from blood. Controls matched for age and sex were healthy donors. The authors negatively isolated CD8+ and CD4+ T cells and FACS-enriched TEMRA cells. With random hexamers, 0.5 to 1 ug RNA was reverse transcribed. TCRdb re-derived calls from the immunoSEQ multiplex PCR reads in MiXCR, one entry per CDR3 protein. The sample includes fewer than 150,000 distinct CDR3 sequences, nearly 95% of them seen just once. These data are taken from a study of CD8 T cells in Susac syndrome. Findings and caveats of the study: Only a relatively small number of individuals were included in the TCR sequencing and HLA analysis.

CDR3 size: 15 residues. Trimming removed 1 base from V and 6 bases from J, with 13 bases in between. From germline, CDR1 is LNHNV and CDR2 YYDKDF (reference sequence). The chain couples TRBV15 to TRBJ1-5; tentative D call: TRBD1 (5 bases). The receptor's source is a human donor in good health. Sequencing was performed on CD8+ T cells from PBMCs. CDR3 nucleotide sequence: TGTGCCACCAGCAGAGTGCGGCAGGGCGGTCAGCCCCAGCATTTT. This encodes CATSRVRQGGQPQHF.